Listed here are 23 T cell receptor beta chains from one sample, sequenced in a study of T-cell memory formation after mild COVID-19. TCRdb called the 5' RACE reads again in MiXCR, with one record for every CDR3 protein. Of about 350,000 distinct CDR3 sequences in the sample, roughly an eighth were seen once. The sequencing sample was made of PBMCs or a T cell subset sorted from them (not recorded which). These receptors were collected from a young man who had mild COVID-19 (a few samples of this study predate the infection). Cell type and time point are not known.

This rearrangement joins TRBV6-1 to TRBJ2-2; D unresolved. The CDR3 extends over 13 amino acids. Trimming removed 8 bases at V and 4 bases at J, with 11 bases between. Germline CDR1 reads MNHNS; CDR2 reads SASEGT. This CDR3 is CASGNSVTGELFF. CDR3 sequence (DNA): TGTGCCAGCGGGAATTCGGTCACCGGGGAGCTGTTTTTT.

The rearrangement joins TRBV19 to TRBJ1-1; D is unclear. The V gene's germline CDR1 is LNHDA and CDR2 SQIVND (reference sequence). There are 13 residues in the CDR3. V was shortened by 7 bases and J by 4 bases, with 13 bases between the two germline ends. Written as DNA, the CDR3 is TGTGCCAGTAATCCGACGGGAGTCACTGAAGCTTTCTTT. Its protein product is CASNPTGVTEAFF.

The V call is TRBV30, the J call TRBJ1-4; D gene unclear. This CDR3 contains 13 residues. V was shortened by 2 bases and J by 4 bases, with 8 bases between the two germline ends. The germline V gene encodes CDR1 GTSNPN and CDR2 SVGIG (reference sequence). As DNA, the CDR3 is TGTGCCTGGAGTCGACCGGATAATGAAAAACTGTTTTTT. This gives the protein CAWSRPDNEKLFF.

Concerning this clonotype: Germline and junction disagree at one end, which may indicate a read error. The CDR3, as DNA: TGTGCCAGTAGTATCGACAGGGACACCGAAGCTTTCTTT. Translation gives CASSIDRDTEAFF. The chain joins TRBV19 to TRBJ1-1; TRBD1 matches 7 bases. The CDR3 contains 13 residues. CDR1 and CDR2 (germline): LNHDA, SQIVND (reference sequence).

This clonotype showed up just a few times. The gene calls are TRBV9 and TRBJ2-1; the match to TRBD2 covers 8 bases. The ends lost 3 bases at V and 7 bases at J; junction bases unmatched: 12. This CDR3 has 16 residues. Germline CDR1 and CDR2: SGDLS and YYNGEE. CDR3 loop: CASSARSGALGNEQFF. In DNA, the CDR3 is TGTGCCAGCAGCGCGCGTAGCGGGGCCCTGGGGAATGAGCAGTTCTTC.

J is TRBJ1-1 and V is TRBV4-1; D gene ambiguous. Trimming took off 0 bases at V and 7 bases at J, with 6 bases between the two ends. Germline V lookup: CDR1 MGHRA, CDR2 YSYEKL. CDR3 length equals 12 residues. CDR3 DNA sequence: TGCGCCAGCAGCCAAGATACCCTTGAAGCTTTCTTT. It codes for CASSQDTLEAFF.

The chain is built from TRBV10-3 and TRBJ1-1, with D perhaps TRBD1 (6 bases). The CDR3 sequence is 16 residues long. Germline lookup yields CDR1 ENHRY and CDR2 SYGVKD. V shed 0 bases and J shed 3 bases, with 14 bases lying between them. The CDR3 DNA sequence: TGTGCCATCAGTGAGTCCGATGTCAGGGGATACACTGAAGCTTTCTTT. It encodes CAISESDVRGYTEAFF.

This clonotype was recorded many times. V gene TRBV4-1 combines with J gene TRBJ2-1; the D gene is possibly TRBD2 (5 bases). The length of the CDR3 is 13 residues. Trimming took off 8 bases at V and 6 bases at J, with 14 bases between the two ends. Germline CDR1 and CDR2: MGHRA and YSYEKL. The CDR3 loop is CASGGGSGNEQFF. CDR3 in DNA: TGCGCCAGCGGAGGAGGTTCCGGCAATGAGCAGTTCTTC.

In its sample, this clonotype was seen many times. CDR3 DNA: TGTGCCTGGACCCCCGGGTCCTATCTAGCCAAAAACATTCAGTACTTC. Translating gives CAWTPGSYLAKNIQYF. The genes are TRBV30 and TRBJ2-4, with no clear D. Deletions cut 4 bases from V and 0 bases from J, with 16 bases between. Germline V CDR1 and CDR2: GTSNPN, SVGIG (reference sequence). CDR3 length: 16 amino acids.

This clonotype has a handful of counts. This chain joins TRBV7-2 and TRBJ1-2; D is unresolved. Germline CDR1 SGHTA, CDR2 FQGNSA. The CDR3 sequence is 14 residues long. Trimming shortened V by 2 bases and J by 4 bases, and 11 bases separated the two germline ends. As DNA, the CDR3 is TGTGCCAGCAGCTTATCAGCCCCCCTCTATGGCTACACCTTC. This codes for CASSLSAPLYGYTF.

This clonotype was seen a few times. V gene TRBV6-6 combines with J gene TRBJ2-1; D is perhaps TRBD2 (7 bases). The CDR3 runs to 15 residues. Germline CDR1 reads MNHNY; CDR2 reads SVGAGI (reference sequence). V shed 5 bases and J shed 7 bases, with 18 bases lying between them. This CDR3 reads CASSQEGGAHNEQFF. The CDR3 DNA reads TGTGCCAGCAGTCAAGAGGGGGGGGCCCATAATGAGCAGTTCTTC.

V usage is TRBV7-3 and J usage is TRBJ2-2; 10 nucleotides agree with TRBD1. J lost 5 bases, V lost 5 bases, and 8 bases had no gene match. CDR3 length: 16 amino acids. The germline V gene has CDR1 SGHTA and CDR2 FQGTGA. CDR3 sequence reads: CASSPTGGGWTGELFF. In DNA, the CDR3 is TGTGCCAGCAGCCCGACAGGGGGCGGTTGGACCGGGGAGCTGTTTTTT.

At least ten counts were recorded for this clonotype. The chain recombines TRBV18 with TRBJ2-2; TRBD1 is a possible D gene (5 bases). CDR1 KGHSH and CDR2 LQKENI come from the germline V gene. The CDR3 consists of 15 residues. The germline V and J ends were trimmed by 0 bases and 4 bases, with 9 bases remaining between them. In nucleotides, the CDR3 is TGTGCCAGCTCACCACCTAGGGGCGGCACCGGGGAGCTGTTTTTT. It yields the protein CASSPPRGGTGELFF.

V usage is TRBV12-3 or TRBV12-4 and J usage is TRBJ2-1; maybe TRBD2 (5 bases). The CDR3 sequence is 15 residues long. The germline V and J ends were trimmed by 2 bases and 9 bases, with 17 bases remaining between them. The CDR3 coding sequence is TGTGCCAGCAGTTTATTACGGGGTCAAGATACTGAGCAGTTCTTC. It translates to CASSLLRGQDTEQFF.

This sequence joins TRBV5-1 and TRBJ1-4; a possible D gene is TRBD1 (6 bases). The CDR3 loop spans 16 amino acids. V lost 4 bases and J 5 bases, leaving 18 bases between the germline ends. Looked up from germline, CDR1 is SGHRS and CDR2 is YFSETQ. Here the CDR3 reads CASSPSDWQGNEKLFF. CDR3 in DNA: TGCGCCAGCAGCCCGAGCGATTGGCAGGGGAATGAAAAACTGTTTTTT. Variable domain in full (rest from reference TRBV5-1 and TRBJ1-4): KAGVTQTPRYLIKTRGQQVTLSCSPISGHRSVSWYQQTPGQGLQFLFEYFSETQRNKGNFPGRFSGRQFSNSRSEMNVSTLELGDSALYLCASSPSDWQGNEKLFFGSGTQLSVL.

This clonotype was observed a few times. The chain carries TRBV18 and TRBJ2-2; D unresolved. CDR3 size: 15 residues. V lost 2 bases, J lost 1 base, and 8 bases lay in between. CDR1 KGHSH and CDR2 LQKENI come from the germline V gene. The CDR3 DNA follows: TGTGCCAGCTCACCATGGAGTGAGAACACCGGGGAGCTGTTTTTT. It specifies CASSPWSENTGELFF.

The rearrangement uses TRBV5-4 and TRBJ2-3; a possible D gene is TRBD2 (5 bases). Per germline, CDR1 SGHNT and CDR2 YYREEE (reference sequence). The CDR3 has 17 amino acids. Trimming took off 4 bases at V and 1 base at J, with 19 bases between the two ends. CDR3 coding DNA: TGTGCCAGCAGCCAAACAGCCGGGGATCCCGGCACAGATACGCAGTATTTT. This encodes CASSQTAGDPGTDTQYF. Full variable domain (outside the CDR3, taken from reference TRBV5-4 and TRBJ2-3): ETGVTQSPTHLIKTRGQQVTLRCSSQSGHNTVSWYQQALGQGPQFIFQYYREEENGRGNFPPRFSGLQFPNYSSELNVNALELDDSALYLCASSQTAGDPGTDTQYFGPGTRLTVL.

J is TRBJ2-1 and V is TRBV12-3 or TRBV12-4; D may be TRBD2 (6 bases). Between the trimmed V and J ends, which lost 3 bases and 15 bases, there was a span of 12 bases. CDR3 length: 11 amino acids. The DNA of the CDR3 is TGTGCCAGCAGTTTCGGGACTCTTGGGTTCTTC. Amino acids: CASSFGTLGFF.

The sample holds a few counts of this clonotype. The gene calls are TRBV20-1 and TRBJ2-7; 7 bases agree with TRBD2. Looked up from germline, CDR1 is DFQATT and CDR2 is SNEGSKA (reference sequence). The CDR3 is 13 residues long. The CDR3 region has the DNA TGCAGCCTTTACGGGGGGAGCCTCTACGAGCAGTACTTC. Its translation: CSLYGGSLYEQYF.

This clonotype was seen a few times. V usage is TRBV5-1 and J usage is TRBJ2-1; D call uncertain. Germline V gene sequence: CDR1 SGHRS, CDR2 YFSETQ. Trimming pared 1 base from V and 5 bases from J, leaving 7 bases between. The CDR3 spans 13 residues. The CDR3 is CASSLRSDNEQFF. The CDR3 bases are TGCGCCAGCAGCTTGAGGTCAGACAATGAGCAGTTCTTC.

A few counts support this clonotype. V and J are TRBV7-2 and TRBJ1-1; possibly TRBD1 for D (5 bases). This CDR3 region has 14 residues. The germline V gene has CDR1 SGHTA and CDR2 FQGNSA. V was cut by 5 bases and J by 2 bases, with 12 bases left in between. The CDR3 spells CASSQRQTNTEAFF. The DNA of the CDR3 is TGTGCCAGCAGCCAGAGACAGACTAACACTGAAGCTTTCTTT.

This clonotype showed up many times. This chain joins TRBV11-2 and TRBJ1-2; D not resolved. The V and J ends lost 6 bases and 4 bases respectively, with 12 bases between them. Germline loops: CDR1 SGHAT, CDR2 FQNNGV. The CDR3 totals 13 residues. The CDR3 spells CASSPDLSYGYTF. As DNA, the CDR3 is TGTGCCAGCAGTCCAGACCTGTCCTATGGCTACACCTTC.

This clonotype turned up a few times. The CDR3, as DNA: TGCAGCGTGGACAGGGGGCACTATGGCTACACCTTC. It specifies CSVDRGHYGYTF. The chain recombines TRBV29-1 with TRBJ1-2, with 11 positions matching TRBD1. Germline V CDR1 and CDR2: SQVTM, ANQGSEA. The V and J ends lost 6 bases and 3 bases, in that order; junction bases with no gene match: 0. CDR3 length equals 12 residues.